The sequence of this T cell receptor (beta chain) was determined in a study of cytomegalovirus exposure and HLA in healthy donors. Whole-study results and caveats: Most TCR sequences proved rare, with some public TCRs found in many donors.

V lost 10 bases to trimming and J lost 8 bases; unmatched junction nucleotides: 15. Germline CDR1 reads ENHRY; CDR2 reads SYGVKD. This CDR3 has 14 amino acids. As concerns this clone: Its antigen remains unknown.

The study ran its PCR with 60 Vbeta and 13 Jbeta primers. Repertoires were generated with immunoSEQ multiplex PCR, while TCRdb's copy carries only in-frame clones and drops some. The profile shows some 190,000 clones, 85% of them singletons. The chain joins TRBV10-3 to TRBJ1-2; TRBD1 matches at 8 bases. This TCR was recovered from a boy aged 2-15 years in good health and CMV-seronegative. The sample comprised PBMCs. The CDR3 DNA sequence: TGTGCCACCCCCGGGACAGGAACTCGGGAGGGCTACACCTTC. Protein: CATPGTGTREGYTF.